Below are 15 T cell receptor beta chains sequenced from a single sample in a study of T cells in Graves' hyperthyroidism and ophthalmopathy. Using RNA transcripts as the source, TCR beta CDR3 regions were amplified. The TCR CDR3 was amplified in a first-round RT-PCR using the HTBI primer set. MiXCR, applied by TCRdb to the multiplex PCR reads, yields one record per CDR3 protein. The table includes a few hundred thousand distinct CDR3 sequences, approximately 14% detected once. The sample taken for sequencing was blood. Receptor source: a woman in her 30s with Graves' hyperthyroidism.

Concerning this clonotype itself: The junction and the germline gene differ at one end; a read error may be behind it. This rearrangement joins TRBV19 to TRBJ2-7; TRBD1 is a possible D gene (6 bases). The V gene's germline CDR1 is LNHDA and CDR2 SQIVND (reference sequence). The CDR3 covers 14 residues. The CDR3 coding sequence is TGTACCAGTAGTCTCAGGGACATGGGCTCCGAGCAGTACTTC. It encodes CTSSLRDMGSEQYF.

The CDR3: CASSQRTRGNTEAFF. In nucleotides, the CDR3 is TGCGCCAGCAGCCAACGGACAAGAGGGAACACTGAAGCTTTCTTT. This rearrangement joins TRBV5-1 to TRBJ1-1, with a possible D match to TRBD1 (5 bases). CDR1 and CDR2 (germline): SGHRS, YFSETQ. Between the trimmed V and J ends, which lost 4 bases and 1 base, there was a span of 14 bases. The CDR3 sequence is 15 residues long.

This clonotype was counted at least ten times. The chain uses TRBV19 and TRBJ1-5, with TRBD1 as a possible D gene (5 bases). CDR1 and CDR2 (germline): LNHDA, SQIVND (reference sequence). V lost 6 bases to trimming and J lost 2 bases, with 8 bases between them. The CDR3 is made up of 13 amino acids. CDR3 nucleotides: TGTGCCAGTAGCAGGGAGGGCAATCAGCCCCAGCATTTT. Translation: CASSREGNQPQHF.

The gene calls are TRBV20-1 and TRBJ1-6, with D possibly TRBD1 on 5 matching bases. Germline loops: CDR1 DFQATT, CDR2 SNEGSKA (reference sequence). Trimming pared 0 bases from V and 6 bases from J, leaving 21 bases between. The CDR3 spans 18 residues. The CDR3 is CSARDPGRGRNLNSPLHF. CDR3 DNA: TGCAGTGCTAGAGACCCGGGGCGGGGACGGAACCTTAATTCACCCCTCCACTTT.

This clonotype was seen a handful of times. The chain recombines TRBV4-1 with TRBJ2-7; 9 bases are shared with TRBD2. CDR3 length equals 14 residues. The J segment lost 3 bases and the V segment lost 3 bases, leaving 3 bases of the junction unmatched. Germline V gene lookup returns CDR1 MGHRA and CDR2 YSYEKL. The CDR3 DNA reads TGCGCCAGCAGCCAGGGGACTAGCCTCTACGAGCAGTACTTC. Amino acid sequence: CASSQGTSLYEQYF.

Ten or more counts support this clonotype. J is TRBJ2-1 and V is TRBV7-8, with 10 bases lining up with TRBD2. CDR3 length: 13 amino acids. After removal of 7 bases from V and 8 bases from J, the junction contained 5 bases not matched to a gene. Germline CDR1 SGHVS, CDR2 FQNEAQ. CDR3 protein: CASTGLAVDEQFF. Written as DNA, the CDR3 is TGTGCCAGCACCGGACTAGCGGTCGATGAGCAGTTCTTC.

This clonotype was picked up many times. This chain links TRBV7-6 with TRBJ1-5; a possible D gene is TRBD1 (5 bases). Trimming removed 4 bases at V and 9 bases at J, with 13 bases between. The germline gives CDR1 SGHVS, CDR2 FNYEAQ. This CDR3 has 13 amino acids. The CDR3 spells CASSSGPRGPQHF. The DNA of the CDR3 is TGTGCCAGCAGCTCCGGGCCGAGGGGGCCCCAGCATTTT.

V and J are TRBV29-1 and TRBJ2-2; 10 bases match TRBD1. Germline-derived CDR1 and CDR2 are SQVTM and ANQGSEA. The CDR3 is 13 residues long. With 6 bases clipped from V and 7 bases from J, the junction kept 5 bases outside the gene matches. This chain's CDR3 is CSVGTGEIGELFF. CDR3 bases: TGCAGCGTGGGGACAGGGGAGATCGGGGAGCTGTTTTTT.

This clonotype was seen repeatedly, ten times or more. V gene TRBV6-2 or TRBV6-3 combines with J gene TRBJ2-2; TRBD2 matches at 7 bases. This CDR3 contains 15 residues. Germline loops: CDR1 MNHEY, CDR2 SVGEGT. V lost 7 bases and J lost 4; bases outside the gene matches: 9. The CDR3 loop reads CASTGGLDGTGELFF. CDR3 nucleotides: TGTGCCAGCACGGGAGGACTAGACGGCACCGGGGAGCTGTTTTTT.

This clonotype was seen only a few times. CDR3 in DNA: TGTGCCAGCAGCTTATACCGGGGGTTGCACACTGAAGCTTTCTTT. This gives the protein CASSLYRGLHTEAFF. The chain has TRBV7-3 and TRBJ1-1, with D perhaps TRBD1 (5 bases). Germline CDR1 is SGHTA and CDR2 is FQGTGA. The CDR3 loop spans 15 amino acids. Trimming cost V 2 bases and J 3 bases, with 13 bases left between them.

This clonotype turned up a few times. The chain links TRBV20-1 to TRBJ1-2; TRBD1 matches 8 bases. The CDR3 length is 18 residues. Trimming at V came to 0 bases and at J to 2 bases, leaving 14 bases not matched to a gene. Germline loops: CDR1 DFQATT, CDR2 SNEGSKA (reference sequence). CDR3 loop: CSARDFSLRDRLNYGYTF. CDR3 in DNA: TGCAGTGCTAGAGATTTCAGCCTCCGGGACAGGCTGAACTATGGCTACACCTTC.

This clonotype was detected many times. One junction end does not reproduce the germline sequence, and a read error may be involved. The chain couples TRBV7-7 to TRBJ2-1; 7 nucleotides align to TRBD2. This CDR3 has 13 amino acids. Germline CDR1 and CDR2: SSHAT and FNYEAQ (reference sequence). The CDR3 loop is CASSRDYNNEQFF. The CDR3 DNA reads TGTGCTAGCAGCAGGGACTACAACAATGAGCAGTTCTTC. The full variable domain, its missing parts supplied by reference TRBV7-7 and TRBJ2-1, is GAGVSQSPRYKVTKRGQDVTLRCDPISSHATLYWYQQALGQGPEFLTYFNYEAQPDKSGLPSDRFSAERPEGSISTLTIQRTEQRDSAMYRCASSRDYNNEQFFGPGTRLTVL.

This clonotype has ten or more counts. J is TRBJ1-1 and V is TRBV28; 8 bases line up with TRBD1. Germline V CDR1 and CDR2: MDHEN, SYDVKM. V gave up 5 bases and J gave up 7 bases; unmatched junction bases: 3. The CDR3 spans 12 residues. The CDR3 region has the DNA TGTGCCAGCAGTCGAGACAGGGGTGAAGCTTTCTTT. It is translated as CASSRDRGEAFF.

This clonotype was picked up many times. This rearrangement joins TRBV5-1 to TRBJ2-7, with D unresolved. CDR3 size: 13 residues. Germline assignment: CDR1 SGHRS and CDR2 YFSETQ. V lost 0 bases and J lost 3, with 7 bases in between. Here the CDR3 DNA reads TGCGCCAGCAGCTTGGAAGCATACTACGAGCAGTACTTC. Residues: CASSLEAYYEQYF.

This clonotype was counted ten times or more. This chain connects TRBV27 to TRBJ1-1; D gene uncertain. The CDR3 length is 14 residues. Trimming removed 6 bases from V and 1 base from J, with 12 bases in between. Looked up from germline, CDR1 is MNHEY and CDR2 is SMNVEV (reference sequence). The CDR3 here is CASRMRHQNTEAFF. CDR3 nucleotides: TGTGCCAGCAGGATGAGACACCAGAACACTGAAGCTTTCTTT.